The rows below give T cell receptor beta chains drawn from one sample of a study of naive and memory T cell subsets. TCRdb re-analysed the 5' RACE reads in MiXCR, keeping a single row per CDR3 protein. The table lists tens of thousands of distinct CDR3 sequences, around 4% of them singletons. Source of these receptors: a male donor in good health. The CDR3 runs from the conserved cysteine through the conserved F or W. The D gene is left open where the match is weak. Clone size is not always given. Where it is, it says once, few, many or a class for expanded clones.

J	V	size	D	DNA	CDR3
TRBJ2-2	TRBV9	-	-	TGTGCCAGCAGCGTATCAGGAAACACCGGGGAGCTGTTTTTT	CASSVSGNTGELFF
TRBJ2-1	TRBV7-6	medium-sized	-	TGTGCCAGCAGCTTAGGGGTTCCAGGGAATGAGCAGTTCTTC	CASSLGVPGNEQFF
TRBJ1-2	TRBV6-2/TRBV6-3	many	-	TGTGCCAGCAGCCACGCCGCGGCCGCGAGGGGTTCCTTC	CASSHAAAARGSF
TRBJ2-2	TRBV14	many	-	TGTGCCAGCAGCCAAGGGAGGTACACCGGGGAGCTGTTTTTT	CASSQGRYTGELFF
TRBJ1-5	TRBV19	-	-	TGTGCCAGTAGTATGCGTCAGAGCAATCAGCCCCAGCATTTT	CASSMRQSNQPQHF
TRBJ2-7	TRBV6-5	many	TRBD1	TGTGCCAGCAGTGGGACAGGGAGCTCCTACGAGCAGTACTTC	CASSGTGSSYEQYF
TRBJ2-3	TRBV12-3/TRBV12-4	-	-	TGTGCCAGCAGCATTACAGATACGCAGTATTTT	CASSITDTQYF
TRBJ1-5	TRBV30	many	-	TGTGCCTGGAGTGTAAACACACCGATACGCTCTTTAAAGGATCAGCCCCAGCATTTT	CAWSVNTPIRSLKDQPQHF
TRBJ1-6	TRBV5-5	many	TRBD1	TGTGCCAGCAGCTTGGGACAGGGGGCCTTAAATTCACCCCTCCACTTT	CASSLGQGALNSPLHF
TRBJ2-7	TRBV28	-	-	TGTGCCAGCTCAGAGGTGCGGGTTCATCCCTACGAGCAGTACTTC	CASSEVRVHPYEQYF
TRBJ1-2	TRBV5-1	many	TRBD1	TGCGCCAGCAGGAATGATCCGGGACAGGGCTATGGCTACACCTTC	CASRNDPGQGYGYTF
TRBJ2-4	TRBV9	medium-sized	TRBD2	TGTGCCAGCAGCGTAGATGGTAGCGGGGGGGCAAACATTCAGTACTTC	CASSVDGSGGANIQYF
TRBJ2-7	TRBV10-1	many	-	TGCGCCAGCAGTGAGACCACACTCAAATCTCTAGCGCCTTGGTCCTACGAGCAGTACTTC	CASSETTLKSLAPWSYEQYF
TRBJ2-1	TRBV5-1	many	TRBD2	TGCGCCAGCAGCTCGCCGGGACTAGCGGACAATGAGCAGTTCTTC	CASSSPGLADNEQFF
TRBJ2-7	TRBV27	many	-	TGTGCCAGCAGTTTTACAGTGGCCGCCCACGAGCAGTACTTC	CASSFTVAAHEQYF
TRBJ2-2	TRBV19	-	-	TGTGCCAGTACCGGGGGCACCGGGGAGCTGTTTTTT	CASTGGTGELFF
TRBJ2-7	TRBV3-1	many	-	TGTGCCAGCAGCCAAATGACCTCAAGATCCCAGTACTTC	CASSQMTSRSQYF
TRBJ2-5	TRBV11-3	many	-	TGTGCCAGCAGCTTAGATGGGAGGTTCCAAGAGACCCAGTACTTC	CASSLDGRFQETQYF
TRBJ1-5	TRBV19	many	-	TGTGCCAGTGGTTCGGCGGGGAATCAGCCCCAGCATTTT	CASGSAGNQPQHF
TRBJ2-5	TRBV6-5	many	TRBD2	TGTGCCAGCAGATCCCTAGCGGGAGCTTCTGAGACCCAGTACTTC	CASRSLAGASETQYF
TRBJ1-5	TRBV12-3/TRBV12-4	many	-	TGTGCCAGCAGCCCCGACCGAAATCAGCCCCAGCATTTT	CASSPDRNQPQHF
TRBJ2-1	TRBV29-1	many	TRBD2	TGCAGCGTCGGACTAGCGGGAGATAATGTGTACAATGAGCAGTTCTTC	CSVGLAGDNVYNEQFF
TRBJ2-1	TRBV6-2/TRBV6-3	-	-	TGTGCCAGCAGTTACTCACCGAGACTAGACGATGAGCAGTTCTTC	CASSYSPRLDDEQFF
TRBJ2-2	TRBV5-5	many	-	TGTGCCAGCAGCCCAGGGTCGAACACCGGGGAGCTGTTTTTT	CASSPGSNTGELFF
TRBJ2-4	TRBV11-2	many	-	TGTGCCAGCAGCCAAATCACCGGGACTTCAGGCATTCAGTACTTC	CASSQITGTSGIQYF
TRBJ1-4	TRBV4-3	many	-	TGCGCCAGCAGCCAGGCAGGGGTTGATGAAAAACTGTTTTTT	CASSQAGVDEKLFF
TRBJ2-2	TRBV5-1	many	TRBD1	TGCGCCAGCAGCCGTGAGGGACAGGGGGCCACCGGGGAGCTGTTTTTT	CASSREGQGATGELFF
TRBJ2-4	TRBV20-1	many	-	TGCAGTGCCTTCGGAGGGGTAAACATTCAGTACTTC	CSAFGGVNIQYF
TRBJ1-6	TRBV5-1	many	-	TGCGCCAGCAGCACCGAAGAAGCGTATAATTCACCCCTCCACTTT	CASSTEEAYNSPLHF
TRBJ2-1	TRBV14	many	TRBD2	TGTGCCAGCAGGGCGACTAGCGGGAGGTTACATGAGCAGTTCTTC	CASRATSGRLHEQFF
TRBJ1-2	TRBV21-1	many	-	TGTGCCAGCAGCACCCGGCCAGGTCACTATGGCTACACCTTC	CASSTRPGHYGYTF
TRBJ2-7	TRBV7-2	many	TRBD2	TGTGCCAGCAGCTTGACTAGCGGGATCTACGAGCAGTACTTC	CASSLTSGIYEQYF
TRBJ2-2	TRBV10-1	many	-	TGCGCCAGCAGTGAGTTTGACACCGGGGAGCTGTTTTTT	CASSEFDTGELFF
TRBJ2-2	TRBV28	many	TRBD1	TGTGCCAGCAGGGGACAGGGGGCGAAGATCAGGGAGCTGTTTTTT	CASRGQGAKIRELFF
TRBJ2-2	TRBV28	many	TRBD1	TGTGCCAGCAGTTTGGGCGACAGGGGACGCGGGGAGCTGTTTTTT	CASSLGDRGRGELFF
TRBJ1-1	TRBV19	-	-	TGTGCCAGTAGTCGGGCGAACACTGAAGCTTTCTTT	CASSRANTEAFF
TRBJ2-3	TRBV3-1	many	TRBD2	TGTGCCAGCAGCCAAGTAATAGCGGGAGCAGATACGCAGTATTTT	CASSQVIAGADTQYF
TRBJ2-5	TRBV2	-	TRBD2	TGTGCCAGCACCCAAGGGACTAGCGGGGGCCAAGAGACCCAGTACTTC	CASTQGTSGGQETQYF
TRBJ2-1	TRBV19	many	TRBD1	TGTGCCAGCGCCCGGGACAGTCGGTTCGGGGATGAGCAGTTCTTC	CASARDSRFGDEQFF
TRBJ1-4	TRBV2	many	-	TGTGCCAGCAGTGTATTAGGTGAAAAACTGTTTTTT	CASSVLGEKLFF
TRBJ1-5	TRBV14	medium-sized	TRBD1	TGTGCCAGCAGCCTGACAGGGGGCAACCAGCCCCAGCATTTT	CASSLTGGNQPQHF
TRBJ2-7	TRBV29-1	many	-	TGCAGCGTTGCCGGGACCGGTACGTACGAGCAGTACTTC	CSVAGTGTYEQYF
TRBJ2-3	TRBV3-1	many	TRBD2	TGTGCCAGCAGCCAAGGAGCGGGGGCAAATACGCAGTATTTT	CASSQGAGANTQYF
TRBJ2-7	TRBV6-5	many	TRBD1	TGTGCCAGCACCCGCGCCGGGACAGCCTACGAGCAGTACTTC	CASTRAGTAYEQYF
TRBJ2-3	TRBV7-8	many	TRBD2	TGTGCCAGCAGCCTGACTAGCCTTTTCACAGATACGCAGTATTTT	CASSLTSLFTDTQYF
TRBJ2-1	TRBV5-4	few	TRBD2	TGTGCCAGCAGCCCACCGGGAGGGCGCTATCTCTACAATGAGCAGTTCTTC	CASSPPGGRYLYNEQFF
TRBJ1-2	TRBV27	many	-	TGTGCCAGCAGTCTCAGGGCTCACTATGGCTACACCTTC	CASSLRAHYGYTF
TRBJ2-7	TRBV29-1	many	TRBD1	TGCAGCGTTGGGCAGGGGGTCCACGAGCAGTACTTC	CSVGQGVHEQYF
TRBJ2-6	TRBV28	few	TRBD1	TGTGCCAGCAGTACCCCCGGGACAGGGAGCTCTGGGGCCAACGTCCTGACTTTC	CASSTPGTGSSGANVLTF
TRBJ1-6	TRBV7-9	many	-	TGTGCCAGCAGCTTAGCTAGTCATTCACCCCTCCACTTT	CASSLASHSPLHF
TRBJ2-3	TRBV6-6	many	TRBD2	TGTGCCAGCAGTTACTTTAGGGTAGCGGGGGGCAGTACGCAGTATTTT	CASSYFRVAGGSTQYF
TRBJ2-7	TRBV3-1	many	-	TGTGCCAGCAGCCATGCCTACGAGCAGTACTTC	CASSHAYEQYF
TRBJ2-7	TRBV29-1	medium-sized	TRBD1	TGCAGCGTTAGAGACAGGGGATCCTACGAGCAGTACTTC	CSVRDRGSYEQYF